What follows are 19 T cell receptor beta chains derived from one specimen sequenced in a study of PD-L1 blockade in urothelial cancer. TCRdb keeps only in-frame clones here, not all; method: immunoSEQ multiplex PCR. The repertoire includes approximately 50,000 clones, 80% to 90% of them detected once, and approximately 3% sits in the top ten. Time point defined: pretreatment peripheral blood. The starting material was PBMCs, obtained around atezolizumab (anti-PD-L1) treatment. These receptor sequences come from a man between 65 and 80 years old with urothelial cancer.

The J gene is TRBJ1-2, the V gene TRBV5-1; D unresolved. This CDR3 spans 17 amino acids. Germline V lookup: CDR1 SGHRS, CDR2 YFSETQ. V dropped 0 bases and J dropped 3 bases, with 18 bases sitting between them. The CDR3 DNA reads TGCGCCAGCAGCTTGGCCGGCTTCGTGGACGGGGACTATGGCTACACCTTC. Protein product: CASSLAGFVDGDYGYTF. Together with reference TRBV5-1 and TRBJ1-2, the CDR3 gives the full variable domain: KAGVTQTPRYLIKTRGQQVTLSCSPISGHRSVSWYQQTPGQGLQFLFEYFSETQRNKGNFPGRFSGRQFSNSRSEMNVSTLELGDSALYLCASSLAGFVDGDYGYTFGSGTRLTVV.

This clone was detected only once. J is TRBJ1-4 and V is TRBV28, with TRBD1 matching 9 bases. CDR3 length: 15 amino acids. J gave up 8 bases and V 6 bases, and 10 bases lay outside the gene matches. Germline V gene lookup returns CDR1 MDHEN and CDR2 SYDVKM. In DNA form, the CDR3 reads TGTGCCAGCAGGGGACAGGGACAACGGGGCGAAAAACTGTTTTTT. Protein: CASRGQGQRGEKLFF.

The chain uses TRBV5-1 and TRBJ2-3; 10 positions match TRBD2. Germline CDR1 SGHRS, CDR2 YFSETQ. J was trimmed by 2 bases and V by 0 bases; bases with no gene match: 3. This CDR3 is 16 amino acids long. The CDR3 is CASSLVAGGDTDTQYF. The DNA of the CDR3 is TGCGCCAGCAGCTTGGTAGCGGGGGGAGACACAGATACGCAGTATTTT.

The chain couples TRBV30 to TRBJ1-6; 7 bases map to TRBD1. The trim removed 3 bases at V and 9 bases at J, leaving 8 bases unmatched. The CDR3 covers 14 residues. Germline V CDR1 and CDR2: GTSNPN, SVGIG (reference sequence). The CDR3 protein is CAWRSRTGGSPLHF. In nucleotides, the CDR3 is TGTGCCTGGAGATCTAGGACAGGCGGTTCACCCCTCCACTTT.

The CDR3 spells CAWSGGSTDTQYF. For the CDR3, the DNA is TGTGCCTGGAGCGGGGGAAGCACAGATACGCAGTATTTT. The V call is TRBV30, the J call TRBJ2-3; weak D call: TRBD2 (6 bases). This CDR3 has 13 amino acids. Trimming shortened V by 3 bases and J by 0 bases, and 7 bases separated the two germline ends. Germline lookup yields CDR1 GTSNPN and CDR2 SVGIG (reference sequence).

This clone was found a few times. The chain has TRBV20-1 and TRBJ2-7, with no clear D. Trimming pared 1 base from V and 2 bases from J, leaving 3 bases between. The CDR3 has 11 residues. Germline assignment: CDR1 DFQATT and CDR2 SNEGSKA (reference sequence). CDR3 protein: CSARGTYEQYF. In DNA form, the CDR3 reads TGCAGTGCTAGAGGTACCTACGAGCAGTACTTC.

The chain joins TRBV7-7 to TRBJ2-2; the match to TRBD2 covers 10 bases. Germline V lookup: CDR1 SSHAT, CDR2 FNYEAQ (reference sequence). The CDR3 sequence is 17 residues long. With 5 bases clipped from V and 2 bases from J, the junction kept 8 bases outside the gene matches. CDR3 in amino acids: CASSPLAGGSNTGELFF. The CDR3 DNA sequence: TGTGCCAGCAGCCCGTTAGCGGGGGGCTCTAACACCGGGGAGCTGTTTTTT.

The chain carries TRBV9 and TRBJ2-7, with 7 positions matching TRBD1. The V and J ends lost 0 bases and 2 bases, in that order; junction bases with no gene match: 11. The CDR3 has 17 residues. The germline gives CDR1 SGDLS, CDR2 YYNGEE. The CDR3 DNA reads TGTGCCAGCAGCGTAGGACAGGGTCTTCTACCTACCTACGAGCAGTACTTC. It translates to CASSVGQGLLPTYEQYF.

The rearrangement links TRBV2 to TRBJ2-7; possible D gene TRBD1, 6 bases. CDR3 size: 15 residues. Trimming took 5 bases from V and 2 from J, leaving 16 bases between them. Germline assignment: CDR1 SNHLY and CDR2 FYNNEI. In nucleotides, the CDR3 is TGTGCCAGCAGTTTTGACCGCCGGACAGCCTACGAGCAGTACTTC. It specifies CASSFDRRTAYEQYF. The variable domain in full, with the rest retrieved from reference TRBV2 and TRBJ2-7, is EPEVTQTPSHQVTQMGQEVILRCVPISNHLYFYWYRQILGQKVEFLVSFYNNEISEKSEIFDDQFSVERPDGSNFTLKIRSTKLEDSAMYFCASSFDRRTAYEQYFGPGTRLTVT.

The chain joins TRBV6-5 to TRBJ2-1; the match to TRBD2 covers 9 bases. The CDR3 length is 15 residues. Germline-derived CDR1 and CDR2 are MNHEY and SVGAGI. V shed 6 bases and J 0 bases; nucleotides not matched to a gene: 3. The CDR3 DNA follows: TGTGCCAGCAGCCGACTAGCGGACTCCTACAATGAGCAGTTCTTC. Protein product: CASSRLADSYNEQFF.

The chain is built from TRBV30 and TRBJ1-5; maybe TRBD1 (5 bases). Germline V lookup: CDR1 GTSNPN, CDR2 SVGIG (reference sequence). Between the trimmed V and J ends, which lost 0 bases and 2 bases, there was a span of 11 bases. This CDR3 has 15 amino acids. This chain's CDR3 is CAWSVPGMGNQPQHF. Here the CDR3 DNA reads TGTGCCTGGAGTGTACCAGGGATGGGCAATCAGCCCCAGCATTTT.

This clone was detected only a few times. V gene TRBV27 combines with J gene TRBJ1-6, with TRBD1 matching 7 bases. Germline V lookup: CDR1 MNHEY, CDR2 SMNVEV (reference sequence). Trimming took 1 base from V and 6 from J; bases not matched to a gene: 6. This CDR3 region has 16 residues. CDR3: CASSLFSRDSNSPLHF. For the CDR3, the DNA is TGTGCCAGCAGTTTATTCTCGCGGGACAGTAATTCACCCCTCCACTTT.

This clone turned up a few times. The V and J genes are TRBV2 and TRBJ2-3; perhaps TRBD2 as D (5 bases). V lost 9 bases and J 5 bases, leaving 9 bases between the germline ends. This CDR3 has 11 residues. CDR1 SNHLY and CDR2 FYNNEI come from the germline V gene. CDR3 sequence reads: CARGGEDTQYF. DNA of the CDR3: TGTGCCAGAGGAGGAGAAGATACGCAGTATTTT.

This clone occurred once. The rearrangement uses TRBV7-9 and TRBJ2-1; tentatively, D is TRBD1 (6 bases). The CDR3 contains 15 residues. Trimming removed 1 base at V and 7 bases at J, with 14 bases between. The germline V gene encodes CDR1 SEHNR and CDR2 FQNEAQ (reference sequence). The CDR3 loop reads CASSLDGGPSNEQFF. CDR3 nucleotides: TGTGCCAGCAGCTTAGATGGGGGCCCCTCAAATGAGCAGTTCTTC.

V usage is TRBV4-3 and J usage is TRBJ2-1, with TRBD2 identical over 8 bases. V lost 0 bases to trimming and J lost 7 bases; unmatched junction nucleotides: 14. The CDR3 runs to 18 residues. Germline V gives CDR1 LGHNA, CDR2 YSLEER. The DNA of the CDR3 is TGCGCCAGCAGCCAAGAAGCGGGGCCCAGCGGGAGTTTTAATGAGCAGTTCTTC. It translates to CASSQEAGPSGSFNEQFF.

The V gene is TRBV15, the J gene TRBJ1-4; D is unclear. The germline V and J ends were trimmed by 0 bases and 0 bases, with 14 bases remaining between them. CDR3 length: 18 residues. The germline V gene encodes CDR1 LNHNV and CDR2 YYDKDF (reference sequence). The CDR3, as DNA: TGTGCCACCAGCAGAGATCTGAGAAGACATGCAACTAATGAAAAACTGTTTTTT. The encoded protein is CATSRDLRRHATNEKLFF.

The chain combines TRBV6-1 with TRBJ1-5; 8 positions agree with TRBD1. CDR3 length equals 15 residues. The V and J ends lost 4 bases and 9 bases, in that order; junction bases with no gene match: 11. Per germline, CDR1 MNHNS and CDR2 SASEGT. DNA of the CDR3: TGTGCCAGCAGTGGTGGACAGGGAAGGGGTGTGCCCCAGCATTTT. Translation: CASSGGQGRGVPQHF.

This clone was recorded a few times. V gene TRBV4-2 combines with J gene TRBJ2-3; D unclear. The CDR3 runs to 15 residues. Per germline, CDR1 LGHNA and CDR2 YNFKEQ. V was clipped by 0 bases and J by 2 bases, with 9 bases between them. CDR3 loop: CASSQDRRITDTQYF. DNA for the CDR3: TGTGCCAGCAGCCAAGATCGGCGGATCACAGATACGCAGTATTTT.

The genes are TRBV7-2 and TRBJ1-6; D uncertain. This CDR3 has 14 amino acids. Trimming removed 5 bases at V and 7 bases at J, with 12 bases between. CDR1 is SGHTA and CDR2 is FQGNSA in the germline V gene. The CDR3 spells CASSRRGGNSPLHF. The DNA for the CDR3 is TGTGCCAGCAGCCGACGGGGAGGGAATTCACCCCTCCACTTT.